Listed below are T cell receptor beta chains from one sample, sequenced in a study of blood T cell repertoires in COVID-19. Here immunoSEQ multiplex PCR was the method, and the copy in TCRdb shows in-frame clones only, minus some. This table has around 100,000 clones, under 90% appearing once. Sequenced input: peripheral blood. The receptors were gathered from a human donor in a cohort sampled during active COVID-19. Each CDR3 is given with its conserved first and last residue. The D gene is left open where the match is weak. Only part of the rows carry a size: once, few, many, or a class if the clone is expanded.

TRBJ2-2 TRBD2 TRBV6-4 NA CASSDTGLANTGELFF TGTGCCAGCAGTGACACGGGACTAGCGAACACCGGGGAGCTGTTTTTT
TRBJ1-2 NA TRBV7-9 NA CASSLVEKNYGYTF TGTGCCAGCAGCTTAGTAGAGAAAAACTATGGCTACACCTTC
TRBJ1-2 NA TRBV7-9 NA CASSLGGTQPDGYTF TGTGCCAGCAGCTTAGGGGGGACACAACCGGATGGCTACACCTTC
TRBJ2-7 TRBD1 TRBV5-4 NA CASSPGQSRLSYEQYF TGTGCCAGCAGCCCGGGACAGTCACGACTCTCCTACGAGCAGTACTTC
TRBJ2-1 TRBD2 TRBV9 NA CASSVAGRLAGGNEQFF TGTGCCAGCAGCGTAGCGGGTCGGCTAGCGGGGGGAAATGAGCAGTTCTTC
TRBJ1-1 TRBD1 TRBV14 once CASSQTGHTEAFF TGTGCCAGCAGCCAGACAGGGCACACTGAAGCTTTCTTT
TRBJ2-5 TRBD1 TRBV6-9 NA CASSLKPPPARGTYQETQYF TGTGCCAGCAGTTTAAAGCCCCCCCCGGCCAGGGGGACCTACCAAGAGACCCAGTACTTC
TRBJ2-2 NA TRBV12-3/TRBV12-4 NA CASSQNTGELFF TGTGCCAGCAGTCAAAACACCGGGGAGCTGTTTTTT
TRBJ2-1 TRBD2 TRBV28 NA CASSNLAGGRFF TGTGCCAGCAGTAACCTAGCGGGAGGGAGGTTCTTC
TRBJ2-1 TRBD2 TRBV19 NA CASSLTSGRVYEQFF TGTGCCAGTAGTCTGACTAGCGGGAGAGTCTATGAGCAGTTCTTC
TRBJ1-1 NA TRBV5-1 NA CASGNAEEVMNTEAFF TGCGCCAGCGGGAACGCCGAGGAGGTAATGAACACTGAAGCTTTCTTT
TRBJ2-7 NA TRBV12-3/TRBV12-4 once CASSLLHEQYF TGTGCCAGCAGTTTACTCCACGAGCAGTACTTC
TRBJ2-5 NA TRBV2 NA CASRLGAGETQYF TGTGCCAGCAGGTTGGGGGCTGGAGAGACCCAGTACTTC
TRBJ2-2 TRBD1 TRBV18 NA CASSPPRTGITGELFF TGTGCCAGCTCACCACCGAGGACAGGGATCACCGGGGAGCTGTTTTTT
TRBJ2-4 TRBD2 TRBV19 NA CASSTPGLGLKNIQYF TGTGCCAGTAGTACACCGGGACTAGGGTTAAAAAACATTCAGTACTTC
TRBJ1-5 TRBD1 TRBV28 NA CASSLGTGARGQPQHF TGTGCCAGCAGTTTAGGGACAGGGGCGCGGGGTCAGCCCCAGCATTTT
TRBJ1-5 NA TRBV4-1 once CASSQETGSNQPQHF TGCGCCAGCAGCCAAGAAACCGGTAGCAATCAGCCCCAGCATTTT
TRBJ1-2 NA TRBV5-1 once CASSLEQGRAGSSYGYTF TGCGCCAGCAGCTTGGAACAGGGAAGGGCGGGTTCTAGCTATGGCTACACCTTC
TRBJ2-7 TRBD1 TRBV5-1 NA CASSSTTGVVSYEQYF TGCGCCAGCAGCTCTACGACAGGGGTAGTATCCTACGAGCAGTACTTC
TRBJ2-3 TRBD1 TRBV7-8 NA CASSSPGQGRADTQYF TGTGCCAGCAGTTCTCCGGGACAGGGAAGGGCAGATACGCAGTATTTT
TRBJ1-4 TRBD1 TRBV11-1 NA CASSSGQGVKEKLFF TGTGCCAGCAGCTCGGGACAGGGGGTGAAGGAAAAACTGTTTTTT
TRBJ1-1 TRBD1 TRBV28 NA CASSPVTGSEAFF TGTGCCAGCAGTCCGGTGACAGGGTCTGAAGCTTTCTTT
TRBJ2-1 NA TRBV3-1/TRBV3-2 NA CASSQAPFEYNEQFF TGTGCCAGCAGCCAGGCTCCCTTCGAATACAATGAGCAGTTCTTC
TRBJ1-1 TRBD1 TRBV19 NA CASSSDRENTEAFF TGTGCCAGTAGTTCGGACAGGGAAAACACTGAAGCTTTCTTT
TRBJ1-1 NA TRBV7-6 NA CASSSFPGSTEAFF TGTGCCAGCAGCTCCTTCCCGGGGAGCACTGAAGCTTTCTTT
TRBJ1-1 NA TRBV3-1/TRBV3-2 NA CASSQWGTGRDTEAFF TGTGCCAGCAGCCAATGGGGCACAGGGAGGGACACTGAAGCTTTCTTT
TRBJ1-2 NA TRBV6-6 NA CASQGQGGGYTF TGTGCCAGCCAGGGGCAGGGCGGGGGCTACACCTTC
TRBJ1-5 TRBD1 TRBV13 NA CASSSTRQGHNQPQHF TGTGCCAGCAGCTCCACTAGACAGGGACACAATCAGCCCCAGCATTTT
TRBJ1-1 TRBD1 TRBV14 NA CASSTQQGAGTEAFF TGTGCCAGCAGCACGCAACAGGGGGCAGGCACTGAAGCTTTCTTT
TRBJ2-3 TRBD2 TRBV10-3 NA CAIRASGGGDTQYF TGTGCCATCAGGGCTAGCGGGGGCGGAGATACGCAGTATTTT
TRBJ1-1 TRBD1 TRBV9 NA CASSSGTENTEAFF TGTGCCAGCAGCTCCGGGACAGAGAACACTGAAGCTTTCTTT
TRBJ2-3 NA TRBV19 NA CASSIDRGGDTQYF TGTGCCAGTAGTATAGATCGTGGGGGGGATACGCAGTATTTT
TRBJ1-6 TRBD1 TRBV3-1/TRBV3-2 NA CASSQVGGQVYNSPLHF TGTGCCAGCAGCCAAGTGGGGGGACAGGTGTACAATTCACCCCTCCACTTT
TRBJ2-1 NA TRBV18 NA CASSPGQHEQFF TGTGCCAGCTCACCCGGACAGCATGAGCAGTTCTTC
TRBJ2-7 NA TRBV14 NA CASSPMVGLNRSEQYF TGTGCCAGCAGCCCCATGGTGGGCCTCAACCGCAGCGAGCAGTACTTC
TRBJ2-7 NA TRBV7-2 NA CASSLARGLGEQYF TGTGCCAGCAGCTTAGCGAGAGGGCTTGGGGAGCAGTACTTC
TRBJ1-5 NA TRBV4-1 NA CASSPGRPPNQPQHF TGCGCCAGCAGCCCAGGGAGGCCTCCTAATCAGCCCCAGCATTTT
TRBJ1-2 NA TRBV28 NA CASSFGGGYGYTF TGTGCCAGCAGTTTCGGGGGAGGCTATGGCTACACCTTC